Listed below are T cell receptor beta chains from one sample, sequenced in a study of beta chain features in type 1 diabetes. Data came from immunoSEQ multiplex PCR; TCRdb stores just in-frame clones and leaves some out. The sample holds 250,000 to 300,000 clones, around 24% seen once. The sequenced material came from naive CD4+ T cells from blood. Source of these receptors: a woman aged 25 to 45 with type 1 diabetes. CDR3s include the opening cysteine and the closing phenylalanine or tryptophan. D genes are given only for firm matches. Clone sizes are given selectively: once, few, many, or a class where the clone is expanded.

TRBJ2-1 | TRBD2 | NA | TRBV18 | TGTGCCAGCTCTCTGACTAGCGGGAGTAAGAAGAATGAGCAGTTCTTC | CASSLTSGSKKNEQFF
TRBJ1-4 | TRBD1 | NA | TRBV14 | TGTGCCAGCAGCCACCCTCTACAGGGGAATAGTGAAAAACTGTTTTTT | CASSHPLQGNSEKLFF
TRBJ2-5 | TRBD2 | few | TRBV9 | TGTGCCAGCAGCGTACACATCACTAGCGGCCAAGAGACCCAGTACTTC | CASSVHITSGQETQYF
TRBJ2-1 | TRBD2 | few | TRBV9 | TGTGCCAGCAGCGTAGGAGGTAGCGGGAGCTACAATGAGCAGTTCTTC | CASSVGGSGSYNEQFF
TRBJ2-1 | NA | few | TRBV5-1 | TGCGCCAGCAGCTTGACTCAGGTTTTGAATGAGCAGTTCTTC | CASSLTQVLNEQFF
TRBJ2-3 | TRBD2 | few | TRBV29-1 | TGCAGCGTCGGGACTATGGATACGCAGTATTTT | CSVGTMDTQYF
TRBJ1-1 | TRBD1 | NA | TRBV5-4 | TGTGCCAGCAGGGGGGACAGGGCAAACACTGAAGCTTTCTTT | CASRGDRANTEAFF
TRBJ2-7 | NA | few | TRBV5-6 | TGTGCCAGCAGCTTGGTTACAGGGCCGACCTACGAGCAGTACTTC | CASSLVTGPTYEQYF
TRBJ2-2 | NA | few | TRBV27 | TGTGCCAGCAGCCGCTTCGCCGGGACAAAGAACACCGGGGAGCTGTTTTTT | CASSRFAGTKNTGELFF
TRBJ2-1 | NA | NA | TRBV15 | TGTGCCACCAGCAGAGATCCTCCCCCCAATGAGCAGTTCTTC | CATSRDPPPNEQFF
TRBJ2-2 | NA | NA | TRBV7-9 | TGTGCCAGCACCCTCGTGGCCACCGGGGAGCTGTTTTTT | CASTLVATGELFF
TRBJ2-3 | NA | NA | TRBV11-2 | TGTGCCAGCAGCTTAGATCTCTCAGATACGCAGTATTTT | CASSLDLSDTQYF
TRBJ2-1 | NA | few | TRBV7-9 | TGTGCCAGCAGCCCGAATGAGCAGTTCTTC | CASSPNEQFF
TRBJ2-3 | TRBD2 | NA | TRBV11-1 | TGTGCCAGCAGCTTGTCCCTGACTAGCGGGAGTTCAGATACGCAGTATTTT | CASSLSLTSGSSDTQYF
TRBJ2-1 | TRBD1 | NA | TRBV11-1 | TGTGCCAGCAGCTACCGGGACAGGGGAATCGATGAGCAGTTCTTC | CASSYRDRGIDEQFF
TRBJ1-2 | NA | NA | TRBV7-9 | TGTGCCAGCAGCCTCAGGACAGTACTCGCTAACTATGGCTACACCTTC | CASSLRTVLANYGYTF
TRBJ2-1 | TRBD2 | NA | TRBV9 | TGTGCCAGCAGCGTAGAGGGGAGTGGCGGGAGCTCCCAGTTCTTC | CASSVEGSGGSSQFF
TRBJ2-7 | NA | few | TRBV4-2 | TGTGCCAGCAGCCAAGCGGCCTTGGAGACGTACTCCTACGAGCAGTACTTC | CASSQAALETYSYEQYF
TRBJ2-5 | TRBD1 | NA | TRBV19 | TGTGCCAGTAGTACAGGACAGGGAAGAGAGACCCAGTACTTC | CASSTGQGRETQYF
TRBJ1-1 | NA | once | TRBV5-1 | TGCGCCAGCAGCATCCCGACAGATGAAGCTTTCTTT | CASSIPTDEAFF
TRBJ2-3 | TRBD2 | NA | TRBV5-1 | TGCGCCAGCAGCTCCCATAACTTAGCGGGAGGCACAGATACGCAGTATTTT | CASSSHNLAGGTDTQYF
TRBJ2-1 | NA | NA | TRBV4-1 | TGCGCCAGCAGCCAGGTCCTAGCCCAAAATGAGCAGTTCTTC | CASSQVLAQNEQFF
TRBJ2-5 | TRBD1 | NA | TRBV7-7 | TGTGCTAGCAGTTTGGGACAGGCTGAGACCCAGTACTTC | CASSLGQAETQYF
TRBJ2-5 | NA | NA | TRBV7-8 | TGTGCCAGCTTCCCTGGGGCTACGGAGACCCAGTACTTC | CASFPGATETQYF
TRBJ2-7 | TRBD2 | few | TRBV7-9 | TGTGCCAGCAGCTCCGGGACTAGGGGCGAGCAGTACTTC | CASSSGTRGEQYF
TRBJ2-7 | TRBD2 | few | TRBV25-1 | TGTGCCAGCTGGGCTGGACTAGCGGGGAACTACGAGCAGTACTTC | CASWAGLAGNYEQYF
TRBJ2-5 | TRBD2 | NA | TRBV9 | TGTGCCAGCAGCGTAGTTGGGGAGGGCTACGAGACCCAGTACTTC | CASSVVGEGYETQYF
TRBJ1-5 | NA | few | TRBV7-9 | TGTGCCAGCAGTGCAGGGGAAGGTCAGCCCCAGCATTTT | CASSAGEGQPQHF
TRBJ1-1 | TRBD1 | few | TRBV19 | TGTGCCAGTAGTCACAGGGGGCCAAACACTGAAGCTTTCTTT | CASSHRGPNTEAFF
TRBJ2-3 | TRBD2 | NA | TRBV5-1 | TGCGCCAGCAGCGCCACTAGCGGGATCTCAGATACGCAGTATTTT | CASSATSGISDTQYF
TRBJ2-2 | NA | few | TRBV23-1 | TGCGCCAGCAGTCAACCCAGGTTGGGCCCTGGGGAGCTGTTTTTT | CASSQPRLGPGELFF
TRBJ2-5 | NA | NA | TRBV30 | TGTGCCTGGAGTGGGACAAGCAGGGTTGAGACCCAGTACTTC | CAWSGTSRVETQYF
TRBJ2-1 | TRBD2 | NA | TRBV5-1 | TGCGCCAGCAGCTTGGGGGCGGGAGCCTACAATGAGCAGTTCTTC | CASSLGAGAYNEQFF
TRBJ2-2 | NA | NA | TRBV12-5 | TGTGCTAGTGGTTTGCAGAGCGGGTACACCGGGGAGCTGTTTTTT | CASGLQSGYTGELFF
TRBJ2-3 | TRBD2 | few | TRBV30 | TGTGCCTGGTCCGGGGGGAGCGGGAGAGGAGATACGCAGTATTTT | CAWSGGSGRGDTQYF
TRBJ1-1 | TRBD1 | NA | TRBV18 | TGTGCCAGCTCACCTCGGACAGGGGTGAACACTGAAGCTTTCTTT | CASSPRTGVNTEAFF
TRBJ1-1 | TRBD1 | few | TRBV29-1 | TGCAGCGGTGACAGGGTGGACACTGAAGCTTTCTTT | CSGDRVDTEAFF
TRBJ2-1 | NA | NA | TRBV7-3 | TGTGCCAGCGGCAGGGGAAATGAGCAGTTCTTC | CASGRGNEQFF